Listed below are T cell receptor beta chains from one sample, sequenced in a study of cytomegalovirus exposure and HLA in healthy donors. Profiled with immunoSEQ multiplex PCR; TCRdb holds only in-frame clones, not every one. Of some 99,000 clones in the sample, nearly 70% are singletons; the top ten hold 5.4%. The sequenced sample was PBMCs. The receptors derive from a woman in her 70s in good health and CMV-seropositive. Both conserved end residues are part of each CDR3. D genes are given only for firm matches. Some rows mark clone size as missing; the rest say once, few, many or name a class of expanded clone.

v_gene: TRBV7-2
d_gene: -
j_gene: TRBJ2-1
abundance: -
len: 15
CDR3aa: CASSFRRGLHNEQFF
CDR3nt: TGTGCCAGCAGCTTCAGGCGGGGCCTTCACAATGAGCAGTTCTTC

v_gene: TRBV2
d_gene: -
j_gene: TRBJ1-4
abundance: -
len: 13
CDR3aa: CAGAAGRAGKLFF
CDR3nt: TGTGCCGGGGCGGCTGGACGAGCGGGAAAACTGTTTTTT

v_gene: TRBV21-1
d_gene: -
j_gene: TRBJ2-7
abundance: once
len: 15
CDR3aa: CASSKGRQGHNEQYF
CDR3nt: TGTGCCAGCAGCAAAGGGCGACAGGGACACAACGAGCAGTACTTC

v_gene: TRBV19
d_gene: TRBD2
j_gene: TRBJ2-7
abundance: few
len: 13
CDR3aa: CASSSSGGYEQYF
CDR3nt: TGTGCCAGTAGTTCCAGCGGGGGGTACGAGCAGTACTTC

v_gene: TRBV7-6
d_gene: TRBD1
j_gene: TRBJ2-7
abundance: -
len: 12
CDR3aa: CASIDRGREQYF
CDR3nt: TGTGCCAGCATCGACAGGGGGCGCGAGCAGTACTTC

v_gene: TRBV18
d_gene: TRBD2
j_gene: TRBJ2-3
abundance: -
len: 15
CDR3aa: CASSLSGTSADTQYF
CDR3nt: TGTGCCAGCTCCCTCTCCGGGACTAGTGCAGATACGCAGTATTTT

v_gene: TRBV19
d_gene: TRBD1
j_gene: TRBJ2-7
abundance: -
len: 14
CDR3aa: CASNPGTGAYEQYF
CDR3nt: TGTGCCAGTAACCCCGGGACAGGGGCCTACGAGCAGTACTTC

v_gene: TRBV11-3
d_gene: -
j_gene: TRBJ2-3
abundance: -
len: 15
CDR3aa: CASSLAGQLTDTQYF
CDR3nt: TGTGCCAGCAGCTTGGCGGGACAGCTCACAGATACGCAGTATTTT

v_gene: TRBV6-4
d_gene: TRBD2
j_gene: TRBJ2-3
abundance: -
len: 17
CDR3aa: CASSDSDGGAGTDTQYF
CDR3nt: TGTGCCAGCAGTGACTCGGACGGGGGGGCCGGCACAGATACGCAGTATTTT

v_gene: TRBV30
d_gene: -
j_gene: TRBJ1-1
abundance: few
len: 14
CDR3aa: CAWSPPEENTEAFF
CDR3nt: TGTGCCTGGAGTCCCCCAGAGGAAAACACTGAAGCTTTCTTT

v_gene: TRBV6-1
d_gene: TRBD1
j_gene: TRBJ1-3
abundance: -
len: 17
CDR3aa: CASSEGGTGATGNTIYF
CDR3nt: TGTGCCAGCAGTGAAGGCGGGACAGGGGCTACTGGAAACACCATATATTTT

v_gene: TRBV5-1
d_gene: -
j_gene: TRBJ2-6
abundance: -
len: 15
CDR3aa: CASSPRVSGANVLTF
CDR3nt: TGCGCCAGCAGCCCCCGAGTCTCTGGGGCCAACGTCCTGACTTTC

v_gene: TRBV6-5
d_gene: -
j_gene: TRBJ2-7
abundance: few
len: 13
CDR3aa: CASSRTVSYEQYF
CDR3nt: TGTGCCAGCAGTCGGACAGTCTCCTACGAGCAGTACTTC

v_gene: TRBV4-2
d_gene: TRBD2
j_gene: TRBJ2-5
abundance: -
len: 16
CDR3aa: CASSQDLAGGRETQYF
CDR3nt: TGTGCCAGCAGCCAAGATCTAGCGGGGGGGCGTGAGACCCAGTACTTC

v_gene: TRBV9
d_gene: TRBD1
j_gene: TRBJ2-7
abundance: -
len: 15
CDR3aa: CASSKEGTGGGEQYF
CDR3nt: TGTGCCAGCAGCAAAGAGGGGACAGGGGGCGGGGAGCAGTACTTC

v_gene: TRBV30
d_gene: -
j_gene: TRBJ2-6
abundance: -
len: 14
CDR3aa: CAWDRTAGANVLTF
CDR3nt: TGTGCCTGGGACCGGACAGCTGGGGCCAACGTCCTGACTTTC

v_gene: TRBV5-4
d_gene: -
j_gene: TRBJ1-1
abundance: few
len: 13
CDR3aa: CASSLAQNTEAFF
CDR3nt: TGTGCCAGCAGCTTGGCCCAGAACACTGAAGCTTTCTTT

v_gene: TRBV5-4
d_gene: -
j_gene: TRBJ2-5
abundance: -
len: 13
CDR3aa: CASSEGGGETQYF
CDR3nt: TGTGCCAGCAGCGAGGGCGGTGGAGAGACCCAGTACTTC

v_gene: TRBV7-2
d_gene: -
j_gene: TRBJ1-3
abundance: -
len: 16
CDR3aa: CASSRVQTLTGNTIYF
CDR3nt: TGTGCCAGCAGCCGTGTACAGACGCTAACGGGAAACACCATATATTTT

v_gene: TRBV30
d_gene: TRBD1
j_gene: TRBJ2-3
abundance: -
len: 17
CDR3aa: CAWSVPGTGGPKGTQYF
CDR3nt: TGTGCCTGGAGTGTTCCCGGGACAGGGGGCCCCAAAGGTACGCAGTATTTT

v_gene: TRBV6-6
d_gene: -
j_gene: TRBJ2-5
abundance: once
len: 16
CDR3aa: CASSSAQTARVETQYF
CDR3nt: TGTGCCAGCAGTTCCGCTCAGACAGCCCGGGTTGAGACCCAGTACTTC

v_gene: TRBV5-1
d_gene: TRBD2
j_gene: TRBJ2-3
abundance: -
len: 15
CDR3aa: CASSLVLAVADTQYF
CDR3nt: TGCGCCAGCAGCTTGGTACTAGCGGTGGCGGATACGCAGTATTTT

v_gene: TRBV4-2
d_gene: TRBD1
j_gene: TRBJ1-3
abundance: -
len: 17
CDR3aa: CASSQGISATGGNTIYF
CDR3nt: TGTGCCAGCAGCCAAGGGATCTCTGCGACAGGGGGAAACACCATATATTTT

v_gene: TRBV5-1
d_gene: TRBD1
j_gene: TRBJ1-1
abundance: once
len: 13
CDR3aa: CASRDRADTEAFF
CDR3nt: TGCGCCAGTAGGGACAGGGCTGACACTGAAGCTTTCTTT

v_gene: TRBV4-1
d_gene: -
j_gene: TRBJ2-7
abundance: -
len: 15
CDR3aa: CASSQGTGSSYEQYF
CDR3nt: TGCGCCAGCAGCCAAGGAACAGGCTCCTCCTACGAGCAGTACTTC

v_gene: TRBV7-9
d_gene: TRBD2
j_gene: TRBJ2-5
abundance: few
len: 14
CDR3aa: CASSLGASGARTDF
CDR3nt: TGTGCCAGCAGCTTAGGGGCTAGCGGGGCCCGAACGGACTTC

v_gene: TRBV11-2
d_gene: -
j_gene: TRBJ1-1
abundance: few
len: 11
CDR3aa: CASSIHGEAFF
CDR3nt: TGTGCCAGCAGCATTCACGGTGAAGCTTTCTTT

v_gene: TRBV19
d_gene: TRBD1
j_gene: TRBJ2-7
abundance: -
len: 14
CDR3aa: CASSIVRTGDEQYF
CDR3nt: TGTGCCAGTAGTATAGTTAGGACAGGGGACGAGCAGTACTTC

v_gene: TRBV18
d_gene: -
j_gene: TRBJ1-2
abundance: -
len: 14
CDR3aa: CASSSDRSKVGYTF
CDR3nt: TGTGCCAGCTCAAGCGACAGATCGAAGGTGGGCTACACCTTC

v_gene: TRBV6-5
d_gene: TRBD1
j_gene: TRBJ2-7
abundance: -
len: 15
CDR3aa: CASRDGTGAAYEQYF
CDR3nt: TGTGCCAGCAGAGACGGGACAGGGGCCGCCTACGAGCAGTACTTC

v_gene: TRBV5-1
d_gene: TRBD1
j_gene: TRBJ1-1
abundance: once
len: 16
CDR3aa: CASSLQATGQGPEAFF
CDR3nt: TGCGCCAGCAGCTTACAAGCAACGGGACAGGGCCCTGAAGCTTTCTTT

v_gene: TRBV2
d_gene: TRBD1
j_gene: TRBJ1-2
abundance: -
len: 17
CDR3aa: CASTSGTGGGDGYGYTF
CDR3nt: TGTGCCAGCACCTCCGGGACAGGGGGTGGGGATGGCTATGGCTACACCTTC

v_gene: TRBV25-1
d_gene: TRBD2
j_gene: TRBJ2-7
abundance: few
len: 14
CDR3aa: CASAPSMRGYEQYF
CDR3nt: TGTGCCAGCGCTCCTTCCATGCGGGGGTACGAGCAGTACTTC

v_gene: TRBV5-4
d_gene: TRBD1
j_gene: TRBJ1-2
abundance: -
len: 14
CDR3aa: CASSLDREGGGYTF
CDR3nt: TGTGCCAGCAGCTTAGACAGGGAAGGGGGCGGCTACACCTTC

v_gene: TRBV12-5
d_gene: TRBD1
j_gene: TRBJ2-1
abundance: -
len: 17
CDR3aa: CASGLVQGTGIGDEQFF
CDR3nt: TGTGCTAGTGGTTTGGTACAGGGGACAGGGATCGGGGATGAGCAGTTCTTC

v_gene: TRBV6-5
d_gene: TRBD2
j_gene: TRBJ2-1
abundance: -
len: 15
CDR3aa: CASSALGGGQLEQFF
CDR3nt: TGTGCCAGCAGTGCCCTCGGGGGGGGCCAGCTTGAGCAGTTCTTC

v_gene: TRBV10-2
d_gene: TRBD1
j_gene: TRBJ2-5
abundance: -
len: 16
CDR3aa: CASSEFGTGSIKTQYF
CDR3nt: TGCGCCAGCAGTGAGTTTGGGACAGGGAGTATTAAGACCCAGTACTTC

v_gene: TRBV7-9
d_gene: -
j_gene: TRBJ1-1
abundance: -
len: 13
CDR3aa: CASSLPPVTEAFF
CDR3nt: TGTGCCAGCAGCTTACCCCCAGTCACTGAAGCTTTCTTT

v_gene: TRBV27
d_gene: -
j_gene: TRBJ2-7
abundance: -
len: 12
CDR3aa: CASSTGSYEQYF
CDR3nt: TGTGCCAGCAGTACAGGATCCTACGAGCAGTACTTC

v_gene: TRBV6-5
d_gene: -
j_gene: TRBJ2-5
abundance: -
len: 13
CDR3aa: CASSSGVAKTQYF
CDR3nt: TGTGCCAGCAGTTCGGGAGTTGCGAAGACCCAGTACTTC

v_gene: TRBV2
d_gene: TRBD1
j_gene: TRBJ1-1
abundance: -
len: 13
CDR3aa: CASKRTGNTEAFF
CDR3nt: TGTGCCAGCAAGAGGACAGGGAACACTGAAGCTTTCTTT

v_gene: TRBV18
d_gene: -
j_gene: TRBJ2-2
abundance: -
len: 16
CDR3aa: CASSRDGLRNTGELFF
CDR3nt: TGTGCCAGCTCGCGGGACGGCTTGAGGAACACCGGGGAGCTGTTTTTT

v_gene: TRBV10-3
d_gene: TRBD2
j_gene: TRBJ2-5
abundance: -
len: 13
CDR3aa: CAISPAGEETQYF
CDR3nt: TGTGCCATCAGCCCAGCGGGGGAAGAGACCCAGTACTTC

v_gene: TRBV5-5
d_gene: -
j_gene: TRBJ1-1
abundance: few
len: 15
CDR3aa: CASSLSGVMNTEAFF
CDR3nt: TGTGCCAGCAGCTTATCCGGGGTTATGAACACTGAAGCTTTCTTT

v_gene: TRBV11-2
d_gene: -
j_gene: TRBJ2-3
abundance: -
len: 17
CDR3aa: CASSLGYGGASTDTQYF
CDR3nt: TGTGCCAGCAGCTTAGGGTACGGCGGGGCTAGCACAGATACGCAGTATTTT

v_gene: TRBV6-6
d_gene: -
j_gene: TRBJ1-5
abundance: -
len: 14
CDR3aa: CASRGTPGGQPQHF
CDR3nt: TGTGCCAGCAGAGGGACGCCCGGAGGGCAGCCCCAGCATTTT

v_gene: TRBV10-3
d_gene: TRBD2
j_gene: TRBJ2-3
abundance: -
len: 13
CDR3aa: CAIRSGGEDTQYF
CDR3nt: TGTGCCATCAGGAGCGGGGGCGAGGATACGCAGTATTTT

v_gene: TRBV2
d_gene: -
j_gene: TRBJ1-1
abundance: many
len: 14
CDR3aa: CASTTQGSNTEAFF
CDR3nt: TGTGCCAGCACCACACAGGGATCGAACACTGAAGCTTTCTTT

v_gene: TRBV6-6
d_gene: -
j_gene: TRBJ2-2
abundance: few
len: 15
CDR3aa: CASSYTGGDTGELFF
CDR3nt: TGTGCCAGCAGTTACACAGGGGGGGACACCGGGGAGCTGTTTTTT

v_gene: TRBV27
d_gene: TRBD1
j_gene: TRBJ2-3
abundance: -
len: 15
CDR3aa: CASRVTGAGTDTQYF
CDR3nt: TGTGCCAGCAGGGTAACAGGGGCCGGCACAGATACGCAGTATTTT

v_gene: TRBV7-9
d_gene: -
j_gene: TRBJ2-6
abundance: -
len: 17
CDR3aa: CASSLRPGVQGANVLTF
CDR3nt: TGTGCCAGCAGCTTAAGGCCAGGGGTTCAGGGGGCCAACGTCCTGACTTTC

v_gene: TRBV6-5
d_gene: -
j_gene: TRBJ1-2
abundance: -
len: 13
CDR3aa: CASRQADGYGYTF
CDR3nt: TGTGCCAGCAGACAGGCGGACGGCTATGGCTACACCTTC

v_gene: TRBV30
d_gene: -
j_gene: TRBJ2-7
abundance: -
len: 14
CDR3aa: CAWSVEAFSYEQYF
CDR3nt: TGTGCCTGGAGTGTAGAGGCTTTCTCCTACGAGCAGTACTTC

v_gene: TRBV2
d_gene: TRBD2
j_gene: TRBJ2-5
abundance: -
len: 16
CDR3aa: CASSLGLAGGLVTQYF
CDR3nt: TGTGCCAGCAGCCTGGGACTAGCGGGGGGGCTAGTGACCCAGTACTTC

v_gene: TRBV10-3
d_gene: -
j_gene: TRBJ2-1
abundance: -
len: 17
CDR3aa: CAISGGTEAEGYNEQFF
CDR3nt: TGTGCCATCAGTGGGGGGACAGAAGCGGAGGGTTACAATGAGCAGTTCTTC

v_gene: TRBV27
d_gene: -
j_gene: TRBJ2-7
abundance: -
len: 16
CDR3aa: CASSLFGGWDSYEQYF
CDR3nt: TGTGCCAGCAGTTTATTCGGGGGTTGGGATTCTTACGAGCAGTACTTC

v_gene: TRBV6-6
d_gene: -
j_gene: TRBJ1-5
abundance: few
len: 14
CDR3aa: CASREGGVAQPQHF
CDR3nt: TGTGCCAGCAGAGAAGGGGGGGTTGCTCAGCCCCAGCATTTT